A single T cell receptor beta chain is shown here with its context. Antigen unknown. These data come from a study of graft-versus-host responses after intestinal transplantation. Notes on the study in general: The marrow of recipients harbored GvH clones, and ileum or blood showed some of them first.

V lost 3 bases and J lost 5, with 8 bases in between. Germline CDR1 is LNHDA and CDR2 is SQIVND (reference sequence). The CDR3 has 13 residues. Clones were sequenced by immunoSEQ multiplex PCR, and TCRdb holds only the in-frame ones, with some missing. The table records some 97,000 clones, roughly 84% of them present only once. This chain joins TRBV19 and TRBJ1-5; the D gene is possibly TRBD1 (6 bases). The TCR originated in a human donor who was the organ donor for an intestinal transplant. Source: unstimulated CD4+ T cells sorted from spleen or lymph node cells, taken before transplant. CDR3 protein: CASSINRDQPQHF. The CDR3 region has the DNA TGTGCCAGTAGTATTAACAGGGATCAGCCCCAGCATTTT.